This is a list of T cell receptor beta chains from one sample in a study of shared clonotypes between healthy human individuals. Profiled with immunoSEQ multiplex PCR; TCRdb holds only in-frame clones, not every one. The repertoire holds 1,500,000 or so clones, with 98% as singletons. Specimen: naive CD4+ T cells sorted from blood. All receptors derive from a man aged 30-40 years in good health. CDR3s include the opening cysteine and the closing phenylalanine or tryptophan. Some rows mark clone size as missing; the rest say once, few, many or name a class of expanded clone.

v_call	clone_size	j_call	cdr3_aa
TRBV19	-	TRBJ1-2	CASNAGTRDGYTF
TRBV15	-	TRBJ2-7	CATSRVLPSMGSQYF
TRBV30	once	TRBJ2-1	CAWSVQSHREFF
TRBV10-2	-	TRBJ2-5	CASSEREGPTQETQYF
TRBV6-5	-	TRBJ2-7	CASRKYRDRGYEQYF
TRBV5-1	-	TRBJ2-3	CASSPRPLTITDTQYF
TRBV29-1	-	TRBJ2-5	CSVEAWLAGQETQYF
TRBV29-1	-	TRBJ2-1	CSVQTVNEQFF
TRBV4-1	-	TRBJ1-5	CASSQVGSQPQHF
TRBV2	-	TRBJ2-1	CASSWPDNEQFF
TRBV7-8	-	TRBJ1-2	CASSLARQGARGYTF
TRBV18	once	TRBJ2-5	CASSPAGARSEETQYF
TRBV28	-	TRBJ1-4	CASSPDRGPGGNEKLFF
TRBV11-2	-	TRBJ2-1	CASSFGANEQFF
TRBV15	-	TRBJ2-1	CATSRTLGGYNEQFF
TRBV5-5	-	TRBJ1-2	CASSERQANYGYTF
TRBV7-2	-	TRBJ2-1	CASSLYRASGYNEQFF
TRBV11-2	-	TRBJ2-1	CASSRTGSGTYNEQFF
TRBV27	-	TRBJ2-1	CASSLFSLSPGLAGYNEQFF
TRBV7-2	once	TRBJ2-1	CASSVGLAGGTKFF
TRBV5-1	-	TRBJ2-5	CASSLKRLAGDGQETQYF
TRBV15	-	TRBJ2-2	CATSRGGRTGELFF
TRBV18	-	TRBJ1-1	CASSPYFNTEAFF
TRBV28	-	TRBJ2-7	CASSLRGRGYEQYF
TRBV7-3	-	TRBJ1-1	CASSPGGRLNTEAFF
TRBV18	-	TRBJ2-7	CASSPSGDQQYF
TRBV2	-	TRBJ2-1	CASHRNPKPNEQFF
TRBV2	once	TRBJ2-7	CASQLGRAYEQYF
TRBV19	-	TRBJ2-1	CASRPPQGRRDEQFF
TRBV7-9	-	TRBJ1-6	CAGEQGSNSPLHF
TRBV4-2	-	TRBJ2-1	CASSQDQAGHNEQFF
TRBV11-2	-	TRBJ2-5	CASSSPGLATGTQYF